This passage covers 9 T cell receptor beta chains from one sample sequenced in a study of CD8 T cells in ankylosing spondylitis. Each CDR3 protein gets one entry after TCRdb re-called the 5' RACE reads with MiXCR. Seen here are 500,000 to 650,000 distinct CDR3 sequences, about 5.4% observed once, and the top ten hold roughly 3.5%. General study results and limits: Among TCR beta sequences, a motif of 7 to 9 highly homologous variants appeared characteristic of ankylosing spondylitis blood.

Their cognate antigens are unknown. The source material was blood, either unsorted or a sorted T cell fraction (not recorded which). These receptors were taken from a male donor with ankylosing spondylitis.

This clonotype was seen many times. For the CDR3, the DNA is TGCAGTGCTAGAGATTATGGGACTGGGGCTGAAGCTTTCTTT. This encodes CSARDYGTGAEAFF. J is TRBJ1-1 and V is TRBV20-1, with a possible D match to TRBD1 (5 bases). The germline V and J ends were trimmed by 0 bases and 6 bases, with 14 bases remaining between them. This CDR3 comprises 14 residues. In germline, CDR1 is DFQATT, CDR2 SNEGSKA (reference sequence).

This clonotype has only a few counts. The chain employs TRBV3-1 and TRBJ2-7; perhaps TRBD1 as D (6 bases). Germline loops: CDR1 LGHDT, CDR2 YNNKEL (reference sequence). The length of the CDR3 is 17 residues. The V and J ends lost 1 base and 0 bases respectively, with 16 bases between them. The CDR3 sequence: CASSQGPGAVSSYEQYF. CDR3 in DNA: TGTGCCAGCAGCCAAGGCCCAGGGGCTGTGAGCTCCTACGAGCAGTACTTC.

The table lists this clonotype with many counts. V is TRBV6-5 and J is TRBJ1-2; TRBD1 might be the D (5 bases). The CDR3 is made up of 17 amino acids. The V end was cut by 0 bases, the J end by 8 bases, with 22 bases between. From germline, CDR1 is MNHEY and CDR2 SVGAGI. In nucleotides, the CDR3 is TGTGCCAGCAGTTACTCGAAGTATCAGGGATCGAGGACCGGCTACACCTTC. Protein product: CASSYSKYQGSRTGYTF.

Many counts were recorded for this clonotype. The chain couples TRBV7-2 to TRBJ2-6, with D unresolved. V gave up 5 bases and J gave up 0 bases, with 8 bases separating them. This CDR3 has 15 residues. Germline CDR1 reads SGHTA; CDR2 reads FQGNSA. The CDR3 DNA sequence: TGTGCCAGCAGCGCCTTGCACTCTGGGGCCAACGTCCTGACTTTC. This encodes CASSALHSGANVLTF.

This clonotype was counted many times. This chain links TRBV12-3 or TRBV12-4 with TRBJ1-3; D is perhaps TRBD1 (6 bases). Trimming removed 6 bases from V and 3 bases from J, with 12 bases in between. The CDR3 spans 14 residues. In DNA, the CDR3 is TGTGCCAGCAGACAAGGACAGCTTGGAAACACCATATATTTT. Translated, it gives CASRQGQLGNTIYF.

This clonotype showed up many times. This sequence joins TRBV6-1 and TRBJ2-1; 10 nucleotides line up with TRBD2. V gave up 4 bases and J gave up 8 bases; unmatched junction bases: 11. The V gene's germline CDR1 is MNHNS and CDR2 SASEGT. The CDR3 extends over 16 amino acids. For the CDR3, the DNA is TGTGCCAGCAGTGGATGGACTAGCGGTACTTTTCATGAGCAGTTCTTC. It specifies CASSGWTSGTFHEQFF.

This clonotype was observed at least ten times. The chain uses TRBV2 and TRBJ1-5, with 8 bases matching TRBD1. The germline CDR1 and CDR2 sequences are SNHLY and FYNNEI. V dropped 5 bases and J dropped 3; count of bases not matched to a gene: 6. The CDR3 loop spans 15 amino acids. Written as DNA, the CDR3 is TGTGCCAGCAGTCTTAGACAGGGGATCAATCAGCCCCAGCATTTT. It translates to CASSLRQGINQPQHF.

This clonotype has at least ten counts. CDR3 protein: CASGLVPGEAFF. CDR3 nucleotides: TGTGCTAGTGGTTTGGTGCCGGGTGAAGCTTTCTTT. The chain has TRBV12-5 and TRBJ1-1; D not certain. V lost 0 bases and J lost 7, with 6 bases in between. Germline assignment: CDR1 LGHNT and CDR2 FRNRAP. The CDR3 sequence is 12 residues long.

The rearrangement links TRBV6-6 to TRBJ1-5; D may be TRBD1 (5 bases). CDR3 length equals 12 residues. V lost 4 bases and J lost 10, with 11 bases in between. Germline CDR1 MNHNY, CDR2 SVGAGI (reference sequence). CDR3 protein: CASSSGRIPQHF. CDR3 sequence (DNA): TGTGCCAGCAGTTCAGGGAGGATACCCCAGCATTTT.